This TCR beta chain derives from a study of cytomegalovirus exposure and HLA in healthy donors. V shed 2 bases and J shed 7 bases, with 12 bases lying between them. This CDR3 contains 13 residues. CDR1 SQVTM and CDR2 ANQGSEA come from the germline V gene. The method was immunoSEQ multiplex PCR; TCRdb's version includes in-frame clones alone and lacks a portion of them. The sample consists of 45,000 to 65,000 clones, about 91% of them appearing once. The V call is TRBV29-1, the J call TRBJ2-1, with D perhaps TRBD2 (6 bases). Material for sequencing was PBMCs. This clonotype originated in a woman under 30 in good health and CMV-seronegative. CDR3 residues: CSVELAATNEQFF. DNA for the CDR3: TGCAGCGTTGAATTAGCGGCAACTAATGAGCAGTTCTTC.